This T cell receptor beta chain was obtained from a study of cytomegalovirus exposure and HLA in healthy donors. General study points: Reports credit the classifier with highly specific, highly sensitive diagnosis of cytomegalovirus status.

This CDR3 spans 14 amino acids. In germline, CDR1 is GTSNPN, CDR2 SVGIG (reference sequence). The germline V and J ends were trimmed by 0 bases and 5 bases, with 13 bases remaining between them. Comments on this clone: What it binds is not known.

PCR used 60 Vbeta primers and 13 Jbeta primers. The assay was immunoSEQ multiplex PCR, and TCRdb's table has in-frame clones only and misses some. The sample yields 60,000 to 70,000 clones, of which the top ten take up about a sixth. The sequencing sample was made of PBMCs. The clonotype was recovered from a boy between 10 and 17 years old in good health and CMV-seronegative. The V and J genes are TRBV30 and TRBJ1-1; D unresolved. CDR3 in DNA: TGTGCCTGGAGTGTATCTTCGGTTGTGACTGAAGCTTTCTTT. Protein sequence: CAWSVSSVVTEAFF. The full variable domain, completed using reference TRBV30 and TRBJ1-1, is SQTIHQWPATLVQPVGSPLSLECTVEGTSNPNLYWYRQAAGRGLQLLFYSVGIGQISSEVPQNLSASRPQDRQFILSSKKLLLSDSGFYLCAWSVSSVVTEAFFGQGTRLTVV.